This T cell receptor beta chain was recorded in a study of control samples from healthy donors and cancer patients. The CDR3 extends over 14 amino acids. The ends were cut back, 3 bases at V and 2 bases at J, with 10 bases in the middle. Germline V gene data show CDR1 as SGHTA and CDR2 as FQGTGA. Libraries were prepared by immunoSEQ multiplex PCR; TCRdb keeps only in-frame clonotypes and omits some of them. The sample yields 45,000 or so clones, roughly 86% seen once. The sequenced sample consisted of PBMCs. This clonotype was obtained from a woman aged 60-70 years with lung cancer. The V and J genes are TRBV7-3 and TRBJ1-2; D is unresolved. CDR3 bases: TGTGCCAGCAGCTTCGGTTGGGGAAACTATGGCTACACCTTC. It specifies CASSFGWGNYGYTF.